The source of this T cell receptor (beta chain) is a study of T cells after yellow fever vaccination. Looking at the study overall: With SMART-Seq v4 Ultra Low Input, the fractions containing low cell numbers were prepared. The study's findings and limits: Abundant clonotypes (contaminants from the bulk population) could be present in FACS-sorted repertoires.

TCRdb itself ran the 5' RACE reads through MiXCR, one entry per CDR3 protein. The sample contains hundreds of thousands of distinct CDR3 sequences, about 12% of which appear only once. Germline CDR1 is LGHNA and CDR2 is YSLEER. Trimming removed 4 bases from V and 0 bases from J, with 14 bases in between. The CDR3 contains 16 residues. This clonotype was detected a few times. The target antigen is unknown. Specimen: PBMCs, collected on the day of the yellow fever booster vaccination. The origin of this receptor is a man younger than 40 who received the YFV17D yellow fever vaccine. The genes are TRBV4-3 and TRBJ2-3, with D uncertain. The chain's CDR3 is CASSLSGQASTDTQYF. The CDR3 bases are TGCGCCAGCAGCCTCTCCGGGCAGGCTAGCACAGATACGCAGTATTTT.